This TCR beta chain is from a study of cytomegalovirus exposure and HLA in healthy donors. General study results and limits: One later analysis, an examination of the 100 to 150 validation repertoires, found that first-cohort TCR clusters tended to co-occur in them. A few CMV-associated chains were confirmed in vitro to be specific for CMV antigens. There were fewer than 200 TCR beta chains listed as cytomegalovirus-associated. Reports indicated that the classifier achieved high specificity and sensitivity in diagnosing cytomegalovirus status.

Assay used: immunoSEQ multiplex PCR; TCRdb lists only in-frame clones, some missing. The table has 150,000 to 160,000 clones, 65% to 90% seen once; the top ten hold 20% to 25%. With respect to this clone: Its antigen is unidentified.

Germline assignment: CDR1 WNHNN and CDR2 SYGVQD (reference sequence). V lost 8 bases and J lost 7; bases outside the gene matches: 9. The CDR3 sequence is 14 residues long. The chain joins TRBV10-1 to TRBJ2-5; 11 bases are a match to TRBD2. The sequence came from a man younger than 30 in good health and CMV-seropositive. Sequenced input: PBMCs. The CDR3 loop is CASLLLAGEGTQYF. In nucleotides, the CDR3 is TGCGCCAGCCTCCTACTAGCGGGAGAGGGGACCCAGTACTTC.